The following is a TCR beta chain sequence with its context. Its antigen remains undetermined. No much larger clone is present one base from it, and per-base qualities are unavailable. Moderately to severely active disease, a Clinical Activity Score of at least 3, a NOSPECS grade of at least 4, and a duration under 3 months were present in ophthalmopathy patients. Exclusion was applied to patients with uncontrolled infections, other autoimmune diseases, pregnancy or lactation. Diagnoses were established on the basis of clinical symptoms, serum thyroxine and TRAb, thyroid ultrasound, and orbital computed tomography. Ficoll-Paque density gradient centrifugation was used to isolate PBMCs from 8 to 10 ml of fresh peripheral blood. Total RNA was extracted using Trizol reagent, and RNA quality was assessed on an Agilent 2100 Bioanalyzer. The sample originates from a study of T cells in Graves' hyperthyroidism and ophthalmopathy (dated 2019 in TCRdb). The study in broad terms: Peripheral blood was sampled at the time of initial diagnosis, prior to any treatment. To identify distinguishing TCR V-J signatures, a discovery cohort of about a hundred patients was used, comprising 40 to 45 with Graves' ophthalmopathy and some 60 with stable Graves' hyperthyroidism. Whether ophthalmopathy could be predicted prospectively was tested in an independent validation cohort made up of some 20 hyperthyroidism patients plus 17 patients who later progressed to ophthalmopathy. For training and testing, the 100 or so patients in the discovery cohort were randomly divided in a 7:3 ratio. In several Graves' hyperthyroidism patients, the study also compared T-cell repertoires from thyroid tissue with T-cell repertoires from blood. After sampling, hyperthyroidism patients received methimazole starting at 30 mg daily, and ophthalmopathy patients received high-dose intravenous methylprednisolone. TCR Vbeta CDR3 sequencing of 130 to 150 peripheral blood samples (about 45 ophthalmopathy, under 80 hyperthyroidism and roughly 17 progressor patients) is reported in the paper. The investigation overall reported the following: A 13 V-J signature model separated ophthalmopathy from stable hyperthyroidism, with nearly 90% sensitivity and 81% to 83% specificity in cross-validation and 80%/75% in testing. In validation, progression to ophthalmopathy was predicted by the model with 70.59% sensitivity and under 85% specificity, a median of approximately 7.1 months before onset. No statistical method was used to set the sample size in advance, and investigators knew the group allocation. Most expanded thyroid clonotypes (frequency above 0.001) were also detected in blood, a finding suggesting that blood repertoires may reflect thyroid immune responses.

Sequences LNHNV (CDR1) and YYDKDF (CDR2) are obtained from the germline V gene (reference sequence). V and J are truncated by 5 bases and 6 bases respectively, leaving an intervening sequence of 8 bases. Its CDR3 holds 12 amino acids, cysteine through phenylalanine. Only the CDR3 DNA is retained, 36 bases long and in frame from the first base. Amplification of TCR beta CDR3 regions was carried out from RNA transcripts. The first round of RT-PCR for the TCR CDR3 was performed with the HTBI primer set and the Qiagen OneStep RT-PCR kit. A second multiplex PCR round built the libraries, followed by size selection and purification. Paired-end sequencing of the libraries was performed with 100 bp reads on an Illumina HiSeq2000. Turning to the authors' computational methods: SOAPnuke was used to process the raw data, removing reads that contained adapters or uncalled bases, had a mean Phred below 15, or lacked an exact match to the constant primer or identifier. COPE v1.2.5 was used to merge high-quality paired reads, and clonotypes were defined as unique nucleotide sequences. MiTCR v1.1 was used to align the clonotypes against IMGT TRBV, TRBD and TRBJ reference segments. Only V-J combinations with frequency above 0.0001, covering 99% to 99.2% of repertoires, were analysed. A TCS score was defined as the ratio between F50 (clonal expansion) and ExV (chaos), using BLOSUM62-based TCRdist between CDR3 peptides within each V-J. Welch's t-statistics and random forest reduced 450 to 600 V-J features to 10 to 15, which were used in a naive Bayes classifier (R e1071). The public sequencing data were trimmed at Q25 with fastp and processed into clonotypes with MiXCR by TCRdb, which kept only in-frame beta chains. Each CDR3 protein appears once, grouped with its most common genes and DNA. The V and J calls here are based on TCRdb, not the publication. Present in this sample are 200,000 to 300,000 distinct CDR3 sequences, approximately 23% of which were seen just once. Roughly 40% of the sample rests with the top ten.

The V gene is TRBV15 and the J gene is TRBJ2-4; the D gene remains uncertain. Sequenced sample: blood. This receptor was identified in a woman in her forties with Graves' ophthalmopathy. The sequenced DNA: TGTGCCACCAGCCCCGGTAGAAACATTCAGTACTTC. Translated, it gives CATSPGRNIQYF.